This T cell receptor (beta chain) was identified during a study of OX40 agonist ivuxolimab in advanced cancers. Overall study: Dose-escalation cases comprised hepatocellular carcinoma, melanoma, renal cell or head and neck cancer. Study-wide points: At doses 0.1 to 3.0 mg/kg, CD4+ and CD8+ clones expanded.

Autoimmune disease history or systemic immunosuppression was exclusionary. Concerning this clone itself: Its antigen is still unknown.

Germline loops: CDR1 LNHDA, CDR2 SQIVND (reference sequence). This CDR3 has 13 residues. V lost 6 bases and J 6 bases, leaving 14 bases between the germline ends. The assay was immunoSEQ multiplex PCR, and TCRdb's table has in-frame clones only and misses some. The table has tens of thousands of clones, 89% seen once. The chain is built from TRBV19 and TRBJ1-1; a possible D gene is TRBD1 (6 bases). This clonotype was obtained from an adult with an advanced solid tumor such as melanoma, head and neck, liver or kidney cancer. Sequenced here: CD4+ or CD8+ T cells sorted from blood, sampled in a trial of the OX40 agonist ivuxolimab. The CDR3 reads CASSWYRDAEAFF. Written as DNA, the CDR3 is TGTGCCAGTAGCTGGTACAGGGATGCTGAAGCTTTCTTT.